Following are 2 T cell receptor beta chains from one sample sequenced in a study of T cell changes during pregnancy in multiple sclerosis. Using immunoSEQ multiplex PCR, the repertoire was profiled, and TCRdb retains in-frame clones only, with some absent. There are about 17,000 clones in the sample; 85% occur only once, and roughly 9.4% lies in the top ten. The material was CD8+ T cells from peripheral blood mononuclear cells, obtained after pregnancy. These TCRs come from a female donor with multiple sclerosis, enrolled in a pregnancy study.

This clone has a single count. The chain has TRBV4-3 and TRBJ2-1, with 8 bases aligning to TRBD1. The length of the CDR3 is 16 residues. V lost 4 bases to trimming and J lost 1 base; unmatched junction nucleotides: 6. CDR1 LGHNA and CDR2 YSLEER come from the germline V gene. This CDR3 reads CASSLDRGESYNEQFF. The CDR3, as DNA: TGCGCCAGCAGCCTCGACAGGGGCGAATCCTACAATGAGCAGTTCTTC.

Remarks on this clone: The junction departs from the called germline gene at one end, perhaps through a read error. J is TRBJ1-5 and V is TRBV7-7, with D perhaps TRBD1 (5 bases). The CDR3 has 16 amino acids. Germline-derived CDR1 and CDR2 are SSHAT and FNYEAQ (reference sequence). CDR3 sequence: CASSDICRVRNQPQHF. The CDR3 DNA reads as TGTGCTAGCAGCGACATTTGCAGGGTACGCAATCAGCCCCAGCATTTT.